Each of the 19 T cell receptor beta chains below was sequenced from the same sample in a study of tumor-infiltrating lymphocytes in primary liver carcinoma. cDNA specific to TCR beta was made from approximately 0.55 ug of total RNA, with a constant-region primer employed for priming. ARM-PCR was slightly modified, and three nested multiplex PCR rounds with it gave rise to the TCR beta libraries. A C-beta reverse primer was combined with TRBV1-TRBV30 forward primers in the first two PCR rounds, and each round had 10 cycles. TCRdb processed the multiplex PCR reads anew with MiXCR; each CDR3 protein has one entry. The profile shows 310,000 or so distinct CDR3 sequences, approximately 54% of them singletons. Unsorted whole blood yielded the blood RNA, and germline DNA was also extracted. The sequenced material came from peripheral blood. Source of these receptors: a woman in her 30s with primary liver carcinoma and hepatitis B virus infection.

In its sample, this clonotype was seen once. A clone one base away is much larger, so this may be a read error. J is TRBJ2-1 and V is TRBV6-6; D gene uncertain. From germline, CDR1 is MNHNY and CDR2 SVGAGI (reference sequence). This CDR3 comprises 13 residues. V was shortened by 1 base and J by 8 bases, with 9 bases between the two germline ends. The DNA for the CDR3 is TGTGCCAGCAGTTACTTGATGAACGATGAGCAGTTCTTC. Translated: CASSYLMNDEQFF.

In its sample, this clonotype was seen a few times. The rearrangement joins TRBV7-8 to TRBJ2-7, with TRBD2 as a possible D gene (6 bases). CDR3 length: 14 residues. Trimming pared 3 bases from V and 4 bases from J, leaving 13 bases between. Germline CDR1 is SGHVS and CDR2 is FQNEAQ. The CDR3 here is CASSFTGTSYEQYF. The CDR3 DNA follows: TGTGCCAGCAGCTTCACCGGGACTTCTTACGAGCAGTACTTC.

This chain connects TRBV12-3 or TRBV12-4 to TRBJ1-1, with D uncertain. The CDR3 runs 15 residues. The V end was cut by 6 bases, the J end by 0 bases, with 14 bases between. CDR3 coding DNA: TGTGCCAGCAGCCCCATTAGACAACTGAACACTGAAGCTTTCTTT. It codes for CASSPIRQLNTEAFF.

Comment on this clonotype: It may be a read error: a sequence one base away is much more abundant. The V gene is TRBV6-2 or TRBV6-3, the J gene TRBJ2-7, with 8 bases lining up with TRBD2. The CDR3 length is 15 residues. Looked up from germline, CDR1 is MNHEY and CDR2 is SVGEGT. Trimming at V came to 5 bases and at J to 7 bases, leaving 13 bases not matched to a gene. The CDR3 region is CASSLSTGGPFEQYF. For the CDR3, the DNA is TGTGCCAGCAGTCTGTCGACGGGAGGGCCTTTTGAGCAGTACTTC.

The chain has TRBV6-6 and TRBJ2-7, with TRBD2 as a possible D gene (5 bases). Trimming pared 8 bases from V and 3 bases from J, leaving 23 bases between. CDR1 MNHNY and CDR2 SVGAGI come from the germline V gene (reference sequence). The CDR3 is 16 residues long. The CDR3 spells CASDVFGAAGGYEQYF. CDR3 sequence (DNA): TGTGCCAGCGATGTTTTTGGAGCGGCCGGCGGCTACGAGCAGTACTTC.

Worth noting for this clonotype: Germline and junction disagree at one end, which may indicate a read error. V gene TRBV4-2 combines with J gene TRBJ2-3, with TRBD2 identical over 7 bases. This CDR3 region has 16 residues. Germline lookup yields CDR1 LGHNA and CDR2 YNFKEQ. CDR3 in DNA: TGTGCCAGCAGCCCCGAGGTGGGGAGGGCCACAGATACTCAGTATTTT. This translates into CASSPEVGRATDTQYF.

V usage is TRBV4-2 and J usage is TRBJ2-7; D ambiguous. V gave up 9 bases and J gave up 3 bases, with 15 bases separating them. Germline-derived CDR1 and CDR2 are LGHNA and YNFKEQ. The CDR3 has 13 residues. The CDR3: CASRQLSHYEQYF. The CDR3 DNA is TGTGCCAGTAGACAACTTAGTCACTACGAGCAGTACTTC.

This clonotype was counted at least ten times. The CDR3 DNA reads as TGTGCCAGCAGTTACAGGGGACAGGGGGCCGACGAGCAGTACTTC. Its protein product is CASSYRGQGADEQYF. The chain has TRBV6-6 and TRBJ2-7; 12 bases align to TRBD1. The junction had 4 bases not matched to a gene; V was cut back by 2 bases and J by 5 bases. The CDR3 length is 15 residues. Germline assignment: CDR1 MNHNY and CDR2 SVGAGI (reference sequence).

The chain couples TRBV6-5 to TRBJ1-6; TRBD1 agrees at 7 bases. Germline CDR1 is MNHEY and CDR2 is SVGAGI. J was trimmed by 10 bases and V by 7 bases; bases with no gene match: 4. The CDR3 loop spans 12 amino acids. The CDR3 sequence is CASTQGSSPLHF. The CDR3 nucleotides are TGTGCCAGCACACAGGGGAGCTCACCCCTCCACTTT.

A remark on this clonotype: A much larger clone lies a single base off, so this may be a read error. The chain combines TRBV6-2 or TRBV6-3 with TRBJ1-6, with unresolved D. CDR1 is MNHEY, CDR2 SVGEGT, per germline. The CDR3 has 17 residues. The CDR3, as DNA: TGTGCCATCAGTTACTCTCACAGCGCGACCTATAATTCACCCCTCCACTTT. Protein sequence: CAISYSHSATYNSPLHF.

This clonotype appeared many times. This rearrangement joins TRBV6-2 or TRBV6-3 to TRBJ1-2; D is unclear. Trimming took 5 bases from V and 6 from J, leaving 10 bases between them. Germline-derived CDR1 and CDR2 are MNHEY and SVGEGT. There are 12 residues in the CDR3. Written as DNA, the CDR3 is TGTGCCAGCAGTCACGACATAGATGGCTACACCTTC. This sequence encodes CASSHDIDGYTF.

As concerns this clonotype: A much larger clone differs by one base, so this may be a read error. The chain links TRBV4-1 to TRBJ2-3; 7 positions agree with TRBD2. The CDR3 is 16 residues long. Germline values: CDR1 MGHRA, CDR2 YSYEKL. V gave up 4 bases and J gave up 2 bases; unmatched junction bases: 9. The CDR3 DNA is TGCGCCAGCAGCCCCGGACTAGAGGGATTCACAGATACGCAGTATTTT. This translates into CASSPGLEGFTDTQYF.

Remarks on this clonotype: This may arise from a read error, as a much more abundant clone is one base away. V gene TRBV5-5 combines with J gene TRBJ2-5; D gene ambiguous. This CDR3 spans 11 amino acids. V was cut by 6 bases and J by 5 bases, with 8 bases left in between. Germline CDR1 SGHKS, CDR2 YYEKEE (reference sequence). This CDR3 reads CASNISETQYF. In DNA, the CDR3 is TGTGCCAGCAACATATCGGAGACCCAGTACTTC.

This clonotype showed up just a few times. This chain joins TRBV4-3 and TRBJ2-7, with D possibly matching TRBD1 (8 bases). The V end was cut by 4 bases, the J end by 0 bases, with 19 bases between. The CDR3 loop spans 17 amino acids. CDR1 and CDR2 from the germline V gene are LGHNA and YSLEER. The CDR3 region has the DNA TGCGCCAGCAGCCGCACATTACAGGGGGGGCCCTCCTACGAGCAGTACTTC. It codes for CASSRTLQGGPSYEQYF.

This chain uses TRBV7-8 with TRBJ2-2; the D gene is possibly TRBD2 (6 bases). The CDR3 runs 17 residues. The V and J ends lost 3 bases and 2 bases respectively, with 16 bases between them. Germline loops: CDR1 SGHVS, CDR2 FQNEAQ. The CDR3 sequence: CASSLRLDLTNTGELFF. The CDR3 coding sequence is TGTGCCAGCAGCTTGAGACTAGACCTTACCAACACCGGGGAGCTGTTTTTT.

Concerning this clonotype: A much larger clone lies one base from this, so it may be a read error. The CDR3 DNA reads TGTGCCAGCAGCCTTACAAAGAACATTGAAGCTTTCTTT. Its protein product is CASSLTKNIEAFF. V gene TRBV6-5 combines with J gene TRBJ1-1; the D is unclear. Germline V lookup: CDR1 MNHEY, CDR2 SVGAGI. The CDR3 covers 13 residues.

On this clonotype: A clone one base away is much larger, so this may be a read error. The CDR3 bases are TGCAGCGTTAAGGGAGAAGAGATGGGAGCTAACTATGGCTACACCTTC. The encoded protein is CSVKGEEMGANYGYTF. The V gene is TRBV29-1, the J gene TRBJ1-2; D unresolved. Germline CDR1 reads SQVTM; CDR2 reads ANQGSEA. The V end was cut by 5 bases, the J end by 0 bases, with 19 bases between. The CDR3 extends over 16 amino acids.

The count of this clonotype is one. The chain carries TRBV11-3 and TRBJ2-1; TRBD2 matches at 7 bases. This CDR3 contains 15 residues. Trimming removed 7 bases from V and 8 bases from J; junction bases left unmatched: 14. From germline, CDR1 is SGHNT and CDR2 YENEEA. The CDR3 spells CASNTTSWRLDEQFF. The DNA of the CDR3 is TGTGCCAGCAACACGACTAGCTGGAGATTGGATGAGCAGTTCTTC.

Points on this clonotype: The junction and the germline gene differ at one end; a read error may be behind it. The chain links TRBV11-2 to TRBJ1-5, with D possibly matching TRBD1 (5 bases). The CDR3 has 13 amino acids. From germline, CDR1 is SGHAT and CDR2 FQNNGV. The CDR3 DNA follows: TGTGCCAGTAGCCGGGACCGATATCATCCCCAGCATTTT. This sequence encodes CASSRDRYHPQHF. The full variable domain, its missing parts supplied by reference TRBV11-2 and TRBJ1-5, is EAGVAQSPRYKIIEKRQSVAFWCNPISGHATLYWYQQILGQGPKLLIQFQNNGVVDDSQLPKDRFSAERLKGVDSTLKIQPAKLEDSAVYLCASSRDRYHPQHFGDGTRLSIL.